Given below is one T cell receptor (beta chain) in context. These data come from a study of memory CD4+ T cells and cytomegalovirus serostatus. The sort gate was single viable CD3+CD4+CD8-CD45RO+ cells for memory CD4+ T cells. Assay used: immunoSEQ multiplex PCR; TCRdb lists only in-frame clones, some missing. The table includes under 85,000 clones, about 78% detected once. This TCR derives from an adult in good health and CMV-seropositive. The source material was memory CD4+ T cells from blood.

CDR3 loop: CASSDPGQGSQAYEQYF. In nucleotides, the CDR3 is TGTGCCAGCAGTGATCCGGGACAGGGTTCCCAAGCCTACGAGCAGTACTTC. The genes are TRBV28 and TRBJ2-7; 9 bases agree with TRBD1. Germline loops: CDR1 MDHEN, CDR2 SYDVKM. This CDR3 has 17 residues. Unmatched junction bases numbered 13, after V lost 5 bases and J lost 2 bases.